Here is one T cell receptor beta chain with its context. The antigen remains undetermined. These data belong to a study of T cell responses to AZD1222 COVID-19 vaccine. CDR1 SGHNT and CDR2 YYREEE come from the germline V gene (reference sequence). Trimming shortened V by 2 bases and J by 8 bases, and 13 bases separated the two germline ends. This CDR3 is 14 amino acids long. Sequencing was performed with immunoSEQ multiplex PCR; in TCRdb, only in-frame clones are kept and a portion is missing. The table records about 140,000 clones, roughly 90% of them present only once. Study-level results: Only a handful of people who got AZD1222 tested seropositive at baseline. Regions 160-218 and 743-854 dominated among vaccine-associated CD4 TCRs spanning spike.

This specimen was peripheral blood, taken on day 0 of AZD1222 vaccination. V gene TRBV5-4 combines with J gene TRBJ1-4; no clear D gene. The sequence came from an adult in good health. The CDR3 loop is CASSLGSRREKLFF. The CDR3 DNA reads as TGTGCCAGCAGCTTAGGCAGTAGGAGGGAAAAACTGTTTTTT.